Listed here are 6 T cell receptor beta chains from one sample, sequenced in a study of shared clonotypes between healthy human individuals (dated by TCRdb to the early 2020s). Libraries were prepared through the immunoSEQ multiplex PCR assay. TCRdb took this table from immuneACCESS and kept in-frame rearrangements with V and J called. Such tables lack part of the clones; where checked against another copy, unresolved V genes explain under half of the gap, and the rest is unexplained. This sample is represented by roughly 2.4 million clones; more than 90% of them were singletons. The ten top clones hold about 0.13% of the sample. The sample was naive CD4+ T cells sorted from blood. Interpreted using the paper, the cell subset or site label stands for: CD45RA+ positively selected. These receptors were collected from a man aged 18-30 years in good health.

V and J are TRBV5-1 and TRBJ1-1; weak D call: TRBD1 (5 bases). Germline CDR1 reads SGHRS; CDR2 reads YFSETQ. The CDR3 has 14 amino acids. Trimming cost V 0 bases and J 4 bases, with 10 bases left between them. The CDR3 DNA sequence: TGCGCCAGCAGCTTGGAAGGGGTGACCACTGAAGCTTTCTTT. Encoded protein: CASSLEGVTTEAFF.

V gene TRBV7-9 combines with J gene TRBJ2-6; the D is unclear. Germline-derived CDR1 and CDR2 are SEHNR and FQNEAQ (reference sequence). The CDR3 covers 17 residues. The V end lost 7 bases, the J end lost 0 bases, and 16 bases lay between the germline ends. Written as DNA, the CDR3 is TGTGCCAGCACCGACATCCCCAAAGGCTCTGGGGCCAACGTCCTGACTTTC. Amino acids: CASTDIPKGSGANVLTF. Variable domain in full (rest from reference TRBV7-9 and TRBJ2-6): DTGVSQNPRHKITKRGQNVTFRCDPISEHNRLYWYRQTLGQGPEFLTYFQNEAQLEKSRLLSDRFSAERPKGSFSTLEIQRTEQGDSAMYLCASTDIPKGSGANVLTFGAGSRLTVL.

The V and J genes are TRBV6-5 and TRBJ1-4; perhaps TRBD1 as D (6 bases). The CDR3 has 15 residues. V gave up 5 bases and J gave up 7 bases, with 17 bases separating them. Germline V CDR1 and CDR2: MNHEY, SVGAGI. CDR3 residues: CASSRDKPGGEKLFF. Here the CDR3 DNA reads TGTGCCAGCAGTCGGGACAAACCTGGGGGTGAAAAACTGTTTTTT.

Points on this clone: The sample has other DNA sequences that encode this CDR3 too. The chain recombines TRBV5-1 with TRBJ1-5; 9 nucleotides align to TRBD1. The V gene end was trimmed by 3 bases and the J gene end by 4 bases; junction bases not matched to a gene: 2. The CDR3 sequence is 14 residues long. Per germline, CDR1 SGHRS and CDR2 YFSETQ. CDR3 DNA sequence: TGCGCCAGCAGCTCTGGACAGGGGAATCAGCCCCAGCATTTT. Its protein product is CASSSGQGNQPQHF.

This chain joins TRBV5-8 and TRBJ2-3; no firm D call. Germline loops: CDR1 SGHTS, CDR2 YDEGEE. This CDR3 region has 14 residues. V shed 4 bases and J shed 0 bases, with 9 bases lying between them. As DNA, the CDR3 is TGTGCCAGCAGCGTCCCTCACAGCACAGATACGCAGTATTTT. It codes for CASSVPHSTDTQYF.

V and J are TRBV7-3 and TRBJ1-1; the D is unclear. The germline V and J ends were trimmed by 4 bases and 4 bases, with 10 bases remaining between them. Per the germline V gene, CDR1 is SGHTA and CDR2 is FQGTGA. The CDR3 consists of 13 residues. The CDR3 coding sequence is TGTGCCAGCAGCTCTCCGGGGAGCACTGAAGCTTTCTTT. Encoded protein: CASSSPGSTEAFF.